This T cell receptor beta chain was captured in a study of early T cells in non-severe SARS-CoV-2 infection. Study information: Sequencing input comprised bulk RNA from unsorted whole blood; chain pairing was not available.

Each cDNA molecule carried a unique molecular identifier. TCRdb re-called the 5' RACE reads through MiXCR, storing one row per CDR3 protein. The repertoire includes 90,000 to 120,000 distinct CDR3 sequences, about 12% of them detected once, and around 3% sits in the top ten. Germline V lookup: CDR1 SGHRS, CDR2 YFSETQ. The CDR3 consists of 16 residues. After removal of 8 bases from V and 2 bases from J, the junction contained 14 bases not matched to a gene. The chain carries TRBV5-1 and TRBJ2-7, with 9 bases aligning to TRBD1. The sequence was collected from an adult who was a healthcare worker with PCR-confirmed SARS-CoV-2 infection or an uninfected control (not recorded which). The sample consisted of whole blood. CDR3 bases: TGCGCCAGTCACGCTGGGGGGACAGGGTTCGCCTACGAGCAGTACTTC. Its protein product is CASHAGGTGFAYEQYF. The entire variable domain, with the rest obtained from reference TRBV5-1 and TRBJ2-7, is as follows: KAGVTQTPRYLIKTRGQQVTLSCSPISGHRSVSWYQQTPGQGLQFLFEYFSETQRNKGNFPGRFSGRQFSNSRSEMNVSTLELGDSALYLCASHAGGTGFAYEQYFGPGTRLTVT.